A single T cell receptor (beta chain) is shown here with its context. With V trimmed by 6 bases and J by 5 bases, 7 bases remained unmatched. CDR1 is MNHEY, CDR2 SVGEGT, per germline. The CDR3 sequence is 14 residues long. TCRdb keeps only in-frame clones here, not all; method: immunoSEQ multiplex PCR. Seen here are about 51,000 clones, approximately 90% observed once, and the top ten hold 1.5% to 2%. The sample belongs to a study of control samples from healthy donors and cancer patients. The sample taken for sequencing was PBMCs. The chain links TRBV6-2 or TRBV6-3 to TRBJ2-7, with 10 positions matching TRBD2. The sequence came from a man in his forties or fifties with colorectal cancer. The CDR3 DNA sequence: TGTGCCAGCAGCCGGGGACTAGCGACCCACGAGCAGTACTTC. It codes for CASSRGLATHEQYF.